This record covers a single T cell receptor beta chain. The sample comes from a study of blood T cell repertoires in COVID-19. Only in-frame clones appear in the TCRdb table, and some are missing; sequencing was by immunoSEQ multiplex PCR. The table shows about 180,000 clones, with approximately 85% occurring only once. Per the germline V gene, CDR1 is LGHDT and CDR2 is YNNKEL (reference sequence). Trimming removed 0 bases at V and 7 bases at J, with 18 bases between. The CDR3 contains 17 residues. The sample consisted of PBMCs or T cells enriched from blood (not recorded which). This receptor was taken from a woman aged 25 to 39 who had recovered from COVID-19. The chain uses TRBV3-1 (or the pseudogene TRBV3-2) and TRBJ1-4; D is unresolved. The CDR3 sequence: CASSQEFPGNRGEKLFF. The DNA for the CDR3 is TGTGCCAGCAGCCAAGAGTTTCCCGGAAATCGGGGTGAAAAACTGTTTTTT.